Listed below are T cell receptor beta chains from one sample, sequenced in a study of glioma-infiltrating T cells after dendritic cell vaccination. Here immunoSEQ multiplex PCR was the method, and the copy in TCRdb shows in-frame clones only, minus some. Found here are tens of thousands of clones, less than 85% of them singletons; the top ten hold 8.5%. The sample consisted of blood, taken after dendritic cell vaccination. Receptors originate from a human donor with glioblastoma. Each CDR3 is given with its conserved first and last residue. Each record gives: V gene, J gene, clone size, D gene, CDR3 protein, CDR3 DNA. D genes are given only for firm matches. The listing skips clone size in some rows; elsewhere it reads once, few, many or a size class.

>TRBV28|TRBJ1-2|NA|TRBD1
CASRTGTGANYGYTF
TGTGCCAGCAGGACCGGGACAGGGGCTAACTATGGCTACACCTTC
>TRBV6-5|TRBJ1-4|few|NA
CASSYTASTNEKLFF
TGTGCCAGCAGTTATACCGCCAGTACTAATGAAAAACTGTTTTTT
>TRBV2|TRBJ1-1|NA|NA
CASSERGFGDTEAFF
TGTGCCAGCAGTGAAAGGGGTTTTGGGGACACTGAAGCTTTCTTT
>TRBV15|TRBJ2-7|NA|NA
CATSRDRLEEQYF
TGTGCCACCAGCAGAGATCGCCTAGAAGAGCAGTACTTC
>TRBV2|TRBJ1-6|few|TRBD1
CASSKDRAGSPLHF
TGTGCCAGCAGCAAGGACAGGGCCGGTTCACCCCTCCACTTT
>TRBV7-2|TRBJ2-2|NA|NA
CASSLAGPAGGELFF
TGTGCCAGCAGCTTAGCCGGGCCAGCGGGCGGGGAGCTGTTTTTT
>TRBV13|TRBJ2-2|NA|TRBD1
CASSFRTGRPGELFF
TGTGCCAGCAGCTTTCGGACAGGGCGCCCCGGGGAGCTGTTTTTT
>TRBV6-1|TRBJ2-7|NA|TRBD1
CASKSGTGGIYEQYF
TGTGCCAGCAAATCCGGGACAGGGGGCATCTACGAGCAGTACTTC
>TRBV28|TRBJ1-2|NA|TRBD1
CASSPGDSDTPIYGYTF
TGTGCCAGCAGCCCAGGGGACAGCGACACCCCAATCTATGGCTACACCTTC
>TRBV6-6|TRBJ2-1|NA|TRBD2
CASSTRTSEQFF
TGTGCCAGCAGTACGCGGACTAGTGAGCAGTTCTTC
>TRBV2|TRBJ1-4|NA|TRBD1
CASIEGAYEKLFF
TGTGCCAGCATTGAGGGGGCTTATGAAAAACTGTTTTTT